One sample yielded the 15 T cell receptor beta chains listed below, sequenced in a study of T cell responses to AZD1222 COVID-19 vaccine. TCRdb's copy holds only in-frame clones and misses some; the assay was immunoSEQ multiplex PCR. The sample comprises approximately 100,000 clones, around 84% of which are singletons, and 1.2% to 1.5% rests with the top ten. The source material was peripheral blood, sampled on day 0 of AZD1222 vaccination. Receptor source: an adult in good health.

The gene calls are TRBV5-4 and TRBJ2-3; TRBD2 agrees at 14 bases. Germline CDR1 SGHNT, CDR2 YYREEE (reference sequence). This CDR3 comprises 17 residues. V lost 0 bases, J lost 2 bases, and 2 bases stayed unmatched. CDR3 region: CASSLGTSGRLTDTQYF. DNA of the CDR3: TGTGCCAGCAGCTTGGGGACTAGCGGGAGGCTCACAGATACGCAGTATTTT.

The rearrangement uses TRBV11-2 and TRBJ1-1; TRBD1 matches 7 bases. The junction had 0 bases not matched to a gene; V was cut back by 0 bases and J by 5 bases. Germline V gene data show CDR1 as SGHAT and CDR2 as FQNNGV. This CDR3 comprises 13 residues. CDR3: CASSLEQGTEAFF. CDR3 bases: TGTGCCAGCAGCTTAGAACAGGGGACTGAAGCTTTCTTT.

The rearrangement links TRBV23-1 to TRBJ1-4; 9 bases line up with TRBD1. TRBV23-1 qualifies as an ORF whose function is uncertain. Germline trimming cut 2 bases from V and 9 bases from J; bases unmatched to any gene: 7. CDR3 size: 15 residues. CDR3 DNA: TGCGCCAGCAGTCAACGGGACAGGGCCTTAAAAAAACTGTTTTTT. This codes for CASSQRDRALKKLFF.

This chain connects TRBV5-8 to TRBJ2-5, with D possibly matching TRBD2 (6 bases). CDR1 SGHTS and CDR2 YDEGEE come from the germline V gene. The CDR3 runs 15 residues. With 0 bases removed from V and 5 bases from J, the gap between germline ends came to 14 bases. This CDR3 is CASSLAGQRGETQYF. CDR3 in DNA: TGTGCCAGCAGCTTGGCCGGGCAACGGGGGGAGACCCAGTACTTC. The full variable domain, completed using reference TRBV5-8 and TRBJ2-5, is EAGVTQSPTHLIKTRGQQATLRCSPISGHTSVYWYQQALGLGLQFLLWYDEGEERNRGNFPPRFSGRQFPNYSSELNVNALELEDSALYLCASSLAGQRGETQYFGPGTRLLVL.

The rearrangement links TRBV7-3 to TRBJ2-6; D possibly corresponds to TRBD1 (5 bases). The ends were cut back, 5 bases at V and 1 base at J, with 15 bases in the middle. CDR1 and CDR2 from the germline V gene are SGHTA and FQGTGA. This CDR3 has 17 amino acids. The CDR3 loop reads CASSPQVRASGANVLTF. In DNA form, the CDR3 reads TGTGCCAGCAGCCCCCAGGTCAGGGCGTCTGGGGCCAACGTCCTGACTTTC.

The chain has TRBV15 and TRBJ1-1; D unresolved. Germline V gene sequence: CDR1 LNHNV, CDR2 YYDKDF (reference sequence). Trimming stripped 1 base from V and 4 bases from J, with 19 bases between. CDR3 length equals 17 residues. CDR3 amino acids: CATSRVGFPGFGTEAFF. The CDR3 DNA follows: TGTGCCACCAGCAGAGTGGGGTTTCCGGGCTTCGGCACTGAAGCTTTCTTT.

V usage is TRBV9 and J usage is TRBJ2-1; D remains unclear. The CDR3 has 17 residues. Germline lookup yields CDR1 SGDLS and CDR2 YYNGEE. V was shortened by 6 bases and J by 5 bases, with 24 bases between the two germline ends. The CDR3 DNA follows: TGTGCCAGCACGCACAATAGAGCCCGAGGTTGGGACAATGAGCAGTTCTTC. This encodes CASTHNRARGWDNEQFF.

The V gene is TRBV28, the J gene TRBJ2-7; 7 nucleotides match TRBD1. The CDR3 contains 12 residues. The germline V gene has CDR1 MDHEN and CDR2 SYDVKM. The J segment lost 9 bases and the V segment lost 1 base, leaving 3 bases of the junction unmatched. This CDR3 is CASSLLKGAQYF. CDR3 coding DNA: TGTGCCAGCAGTTTATTGAAGGGGGCGCAGTACTTC.

V usage is TRBV21-1 and J usage is TRBJ1-2; the DNA was not used to check the table's D call, TRBD1. TRBV21-1 is a known pseudogene. The CDR3 is 14 residues long. In DNA form, the CDR3 reads TGTGCCAGCAGCGCGACAGGTCCCCAATATGGCTACACCTTC. It codes for CASSATGPQYGYTF.

The rearrangement joins TRBV3-1 (or the pseudogene TRBV3-2) to TRBJ2-7; no definite D call. Per germline, CDR1 LGHDT and CDR2 YNNKEL (reference sequence). The CDR3 runs to 15 residues. V lost 0 bases to trimming and J lost 5 bases, with 14 bases between them. In DNA, the CDR3 is TGTGCCAGCAGCCAAGATCCCCAAGAGTGGGACGAGCAGTACTTC. Its protein is CASSQDPQEWDEQYF.

This sequence joins TRBV7-6 and TRBJ1-2; 7 positions agree with TRBD1. The J segment lost 4 bases and the V segment lost 7 bases, leaving 6 bases of the junction unmatched. This CDR3 has 13 residues. CDR1 SGHVS and CDR2 FNYEAQ come from the germline V gene. The CDR3 is CASTAGTVYGYTF. The DNA of the CDR3 is TGTGCCAGCACCGCAGGGACAGTCTATGGCTACACCTTC.

The V gene is TRBV28, the J gene TRBJ1-5; D not certain. Trimming removed 7 bases from V and 3 bases from J, with 13 bases in between. The CDR3 runs 14 residues. Germline CDR1 reads MDHEN; CDR2 reads SYDVKM. CDR3 loop: CASTLSGNNQPQHF. CDR3 DNA sequence: TGTGCCAGCACCCTGTCAGGTAACAATCAGCCCCAGCATTTT. Variable domain in full (rest from reference TRBV28 and TRBJ1-5): DVKVTQSSRYLVKRTGEKVFLECVQDMDHENMFWYRQDPGLGLRLIYFSYDVKMKEKGDIPEGYSVSREKKERFSLILESASTNQTSMYLCASTLSGNNQPQHFGDGTRLSIL.

This chain joins TRBV25-1 and TRBJ2-1; 10 nucleotides line up with TRBD2. This CDR3 has 15 amino acids. V lost 4 bases to trimming and J lost 5 bases; unmatched junction nucleotides: 5. The germline CDR1 and CDR2 sequences are MGHDK and SYGVNS. This CDR3 is CASSGGLALNNEQFF. The DNA of the CDR3 is TGTGCCAGCAGTGGGGGACTAGCGCTAAACAATGAGCAGTTCTTC. Drawing the rest from reference TRBV25-1 and TRBJ2-1, the complete variable domain is EADIYQTPRYLVIGTGKKITLECSQTMGHDKMYWYQQDPGMELHLIHYSYGVNSTEKGDLSSESTVSRIRTEHFPLTLESARPSHTSQYLCASSGGLALNNEQFFGPGTRLTVL.

This clone has just a few counts. The chain couples TRBV7-2 to TRBJ2-3, with unresolved D. Germline assignment: CDR1 SGHTA and CDR2 FQGNSA. The CDR3 has 15 residues. Trimming took off 2 bases at V and 1 base at J, with 10 bases between the two ends. CDR3 nucleotide sequence: TGTGCCAGCAGCTTATATCCGAGCGGCACAGATACGCAGTATTTT. It specifies CASSLYPSGTDTQYF.

The V call is TRBV9, the J call TRBJ1-6; D remains unclear. This CDR3 has 16 residues. Germline CDR1 is SGDLS and CDR2 is YYNGEE. Deletions cut 0 bases from V and 0 bases from J, with 7 bases between. CDR3 DNA sequence: TGTGCCAGCAGCGTAGGGGAGAGCTCCTATAATTCACCCCTCCACTTT. This codes for CASSVGESSYNSPLHF.